This is a list of T cell receptor beta chains from one sample in a study of shared clonotypes between healthy human individuals. Measured with immunoSEQ multiplex PCR; TCRdb has only the in-frame clones, and not every one. The table records about 1 million clones, more than 65% of them present only once. The sequencing sample was made of memory CD4+ T cells sorted from blood. These receptors were taken from a young man in good health. Each CDR3 is given with its conserved first and last residue. The order of the fields is clone size, V gene, D gene, J gene, CDR3 DNA, CDR3 protein. The D gene is left open where the match is weak. Some rows have no size entry. The others give once, few or many, or a class for an expanded clone.

abundance: -; v_gene: TRBV5-5; d_gene: -; j_gene: TRBJ2-7; CDR3nt: TGTGCCAGCAGCTTGGGGCGGGGCCCCTACGAGCAGTACTTC; CDR3aa: CASSLGRGPYEQYF
abundance: -; v_gene: TRBV10-2; d_gene: -; j_gene: TRBJ2-1; CDR3nt: TGCGCCAGCCCGATCAGTGAGCAGTTCTTC; CDR3aa: CASPISEQFF
abundance: few; v_gene: TRBV28; d_gene: -; j_gene: TRBJ2-6; CDR3nt: TGTGCCAGCAGTAAACAGGGATCCGGGGCCAACGTCCTGACTTTC; CDR3aa: CASSKQGSGANVLTF
abundance: -; v_gene: TRBV5-6; d_gene: -; j_gene: TRBJ1-4; CDR3nt: TGTGCCAGCAGCTTGGTAGCCCCGCGGGGTGAAAAACTGTTTTTT; CDR3aa: CASSLVAPRGEKLFF
abundance: once; v_gene: TRBV19; d_gene: -; j_gene: TRBJ1-5; CDR3nt: TGTGCCAGTAGTATACGGCGGGTCGGCCAGCCCCAGCATTTT; CDR3aa: CASSIRRVGQPQHF
abundance: -; v_gene: TRBV5-1; d_gene: -; j_gene: TRBJ2-3; CDR3nt: TGCGCCAGCACGGCTGGTTCAGTTAGCACAGATACGCAGTATTTT; CDR3aa: CASTAGSVSTDTQYF
abundance: -; v_gene: TRBV19; d_gene: -; j_gene: TRBJ2-5; CDR3nt: TGTGCCAGTAGTATAGGAGGCAGGGTTAGGGAGACCCAGTACTTC; CDR3aa: CASSIGGRVRETQYF
abundance: -; v_gene: TRBV7-9; d_gene: -; j_gene: TRBJ2-5; CDR3nt: TGTGCCAGCAATCAGGAGTACCAAGAGACCCAGTACTTC; CDR3aa: CASNQEYQETQYF
abundance: -; v_gene: TRBV7-2; d_gene: -; j_gene: TRBJ2-3; CDR3nt: TGTGCCAGCAGCCTTGCAGGACTTAGCACAGATACGCAGTATTTT; CDR3aa: CASSLAGLSTDTQYF
abundance: -; v_gene: TRBV6-5; d_gene: TRBD2; j_gene: TRBJ2-5; CDR3nt: TGTGCCACCCACCCCAGCGGGGGGGGGCAAGAGACCCAGTACTTC; CDR3aa: CATHPSGGGQETQYF
abundance: -; v_gene: TRBV7-6; d_gene: -; j_gene: TRBJ2-7; CDR3nt: TGTGCCAGCAGCTCCGGTACCGGTTCCTACGAGCAGTACTTC; CDR3aa: CASSSGTGSYEQYF
abundance: many; v_gene: TRBV14; d_gene: -; j_gene: TRBJ1-6; CDR3nt: TGTGCCAGCAGCCAAGTGGGGGCTTCTTCACCCCTCCACTTT; CDR3aa: CASSQVGASSPLHF
abundance: -; v_gene: TRBV19; d_gene: TRBD1; j_gene: TRBJ1-5; CDR3nt: TGTGCCAGTAGGCCTGACAGGGGCCCTTATAGCAATCAGCCCCAGCATTTT; CDR3aa: CASRPDRGPYSNQPQHF
abundance: -; v_gene: TRBV5-1; d_gene: TRBD2; j_gene: TRBJ2-2; CDR3nt: TGCGCCACCCCGACTAGCAGGAACACCGGGGAGCTGTTTTTT; CDR3aa: CATPTSRNTGELFF